Below are 21 T cell receptor beta chains sequenced from a single sample in a study of shared clonotypes between healthy human individuals. TCRdb's table, derived via immunoSEQ multiplex PCR, lists solely in-frame clones and lacks some. In the table there are about 520,000 clones, roughly 80% of which are singletons. Sequenced material: PBMCs. These receptor sequences come from a woman in her 40s in good health. Some clones in this sample may be carry-over from other donors' samples.

The chain is built from TRBV7-2 and TRBJ2-5; D unclear. The length of the CDR3 is 16 residues. Trimming pared 5 bases from V and 0 bases from J, leaving 16 bases between. Germline lookup yields CDR1 SGHTA and CDR2 FQGNSA. The CDR3 protein is CASSPHFPWYQETQYF. The CDR3 DNA is TGTGCCAGCAGCCCACACTTTCCCTGGTACCAAGAGACCCAGTACTTC.

V and J are TRBV2 and TRBJ2-3; D may correspond to TRBD1 or TRBD2 (5 bases each). Trimming shortened V by 5 bases and J by 6 bases, and 21 bases separated the two germline ends. This CDR3 is built from 16 residues. CDR1 and CDR2 (germline): SNHLY, FYNNEI. CDR3 nucleotides: TGTGCCAGCAGTTCTGCCGGGACGCGAAGAGTGGATACGCAGTATTTT. Translating gives CASSSAGTRRVDTQYF. Complete variable domain (other parts from reference TRBV2 and TRBJ2-3): EPEVTQTPSHQVTQMGQEVILRCVPISNHLYFYWYRQILGQKVEFLVSFYNNEISEKSEIFDDQFSVERPDGSNFTLKIRSTKLEDSAMYFCASSSAGTRRVDTQYFGPGTRLTVL.

The V gene is TRBV18, the J gene TRBJ2-7, with D unresolved. CDR1 KGHSH and CDR2 LQKENI come from the germline V gene. The CDR3 loop spans 14 amino acids. Trimming cost V 0 bases and J 0 bases, with 6 bases left between them. CDR3 sequence (DNA): TGTGCCAGCTCACCACCAAGCAGCTCCTACGAGCAGTACTTC. It translates to CASSPPSSSYEQYF.

The J gene is TRBJ1-1, the V gene TRBV7-3; 8 bases agree with TRBD1. The J segment lost 4 bases and the V segment lost 6 bases, leaving 4 bases of the junction unmatched. Germline V gives CDR1 SGHTA, CDR2 FQGTGA. The CDR3 length is 13 residues. This CDR3 reads CASRAGGGTEAFF. CDR3 nucleotide sequence: TGTGCCAGCAGAGCAGGGGGCGGCACTGAAGCTTTCTTT.

This chain links TRBV10-3 with TRBJ2-7; D may be TRBD2 (6 bases). V lost 5 bases and J lost 4, with 12 bases in between. The CDR3 runs 13 residues. The germline CDR1 and CDR2 sequences are ENHRY and SYGVKD. The CDR3 region is CAISLGSLYEQYF. DNA of the CDR3: TGTGCCATCAGTCTCGGGAGCTTATACGAGCAGTACTTC.

With respect to this clone: Within the sample, other DNA sequences also encode this same CDR3. V gene TRBV28 combines with J gene TRBJ2-7; no firm D call. The germline gives CDR1 MDHEN, CDR2 SYDVKM. The CDR3 is 12 residues long. V shed 4 bases and J shed 3 bases, with 7 bases lying between them. CDR3 DNA sequence: TGTGCCAGCAGTTCGGTCTACTACGAGCAGTACTTC. Translation: CASSSVYYEQYF.

The V call is TRBV5-1, the J call TRBJ1-5; D gene unclear. Germline assignment: CDR1 SGHRS and CDR2 YFSETQ. The CDR3 contains 15 residues. Between the trimmed V and J ends, which lost 0 bases and 7 bases, there was a span of 14 bases. The CDR3 DNA reads TGCGCCAGCAGCTTGGGTTTTATGGTACGGCAGCCCCAGCATTTT. This sequence encodes CASSLGFMVRQPQHF.

The rearrangement links TRBV2 to TRBJ2-7, with D uncertain. The germline V gene encodes CDR1 SNHLY and CDR2 FYNNEI. The CDR3 has 13 amino acids. The ends were cut back, 7 bases at V and 7 bases at J, with 17 bases in the middle. Here the CDR3 DNA reads TGTGCCAGCAATCCCACAATCCAGAGGGAGCAGTACTTC. Protein sequence: CASNPTIQREQYF.

The V and J genes are TRBV27 and TRBJ1-5; TRBD1 is a possible D gene (6 bases). Trimming removed 6 bases from V and 4 bases from J, with 19 bases in between. This CDR3 has 16 amino acids. Germline lookup yields CDR1 MNHEY and CDR2 SMNVEV (reference sequence). The CDR3 nucleotides read TGTGCCAGCAGGACCTTAACAGGGAAGGCAAATCAGCCCCAGCATTTT. It specifies CASRTLTGKANQPQHF.

Concerning this clone: A single base is all that separates this from a far larger clone, so a read error is likely. This same CDR3 is encoded by further DNA sequences in the sample. This rearrangement joins TRBV30 to TRBJ2-1; D possibly uses TRBD1 or TRBD2 (5 bases each). The CDR3 is 11 amino acids. Germline V gives CDR1 GTSNPN, CDR2 SVGIG (reference sequence). The CDR3 loop reads CAGTLWNEQFF. CDR3 bases: TGCGCCGGGACCCTTTGGAATGAGCAGTTCTTC.

V is TRBV7-2 and J is TRBJ1-1; no clear D. V lost 2 bases to trimming and J lost 2 bases, with 15 bases between them. The germline V gene encodes CDR1 SGHTA and CDR2 FQGNSA. The CDR3 has 16 amino acids. The DNA for the CDR3 is TGTGCCAGCAGCTTAAAAGGGCTGGGGTCTAACACTGAAGCTTTCTTT. Residues: CASSLKGLGSNTEAFF.

J is TRBJ2-7 and V is TRBV19, with 8 bases that match TRBD2. The CDR3 covers 16 residues. Germline V gives CDR1 LNHDA, CDR2 SQIVND (reference sequence). Losses at the gene ends were 3 bases for V and 6 bases for J; bases not matched to a gene: 13. The CDR3 reads CASSIRQAGGVFEQYF. Here the CDR3 DNA reads TGTGCCAGTAGTATTCGGCAGGCGGGAGGTGTTTTCGAGCAGTACTTC.

On this clone itself: Additional DNA sequences in this sample encode the identical CDR3. This chain links TRBV18 with TRBJ2-1; 7 bases line up with TRBD2. The CDR3 is made up of 15 amino acids. V lost 1 base, J lost 3 bases, and 3 bases stayed unmatched. In germline, CDR1 is KGHSH, CDR2 LQKENI. The CDR3, as DNA: TGTGCCAGCTCACCACGGGGAGGGTACTACAATGAGCAGTTCTTC. This codes for CASSPRGGYYNEQFF.

The genes are TRBV5-1 and TRBJ2-7; the D is unclear. Trimming took 4 bases from V and 3 from J, leaving 14 bases between them. The CDR3 is 14 residues long. Germline-derived CDR1 and CDR2 are SGHRS and YFSETQ. CDR3 bases: TGCGCCAGCAGCAACTCGGGTCGGCACTACGAGCAGTACTTC. This codes for CASSNSGRHYEQYF.

The CDR3 loop is CASSLDREFTEQYF. Written as DNA, the CDR3 is TGTGCCAGCAGCTTGGACAGGGAGTTCACCGAGCAGTACTTC. The V call is TRBV5-8, the J call TRBJ2-7, with D possibly matching TRBD1 (6 bases). This CDR3 has 14 amino acids. Per germline, CDR1 SGHTS and CDR2 YDEGEE. Between the trimmed V and J ends, which lost 0 bases and 6 bases, there was a span of 13 bases.

The count of this clone is one. The chain uses TRBV30 and TRBJ2-3, with D unclear. V was clipped by 4 bases and J by 8 bases, with 10 bases between them. The CDR3 is 11 residues long. Germline CDR1 reads GTSNPN; CDR2 reads SVGIG (reference sequence). The CDR3 protein is CAWKPVVTQYF. The CDR3 bases are TGTGCCTGGAAACCCGTGGTTACGCAGTATTTT.

The chain couples TRBV7-2 to TRBJ2-7; D is ambiguous. Germline lookup yields CDR1 SGHTA and CDR2 FQGNSA. V was cut by 5 bases and J by 4 bases, with 12 bases left in between. The CDR3 consists of 13 residues. CDR3 DNA sequence: TGTGCCAGCAGCAGGGAACTTAATTACGAGCAGTACTTC. Translated: CASSRELNYEQYF.

V is TRBV5-1 and J is TRBJ2-6; D ambiguous. CDR3 length equals 15 residues. From germline, CDR1 is SGHRS and CDR2 YFSETQ. Trimming shortened V by 0 bases and J by 1 base, and 5 bases separated the two germline ends. DNA of the CDR3: TGCGCCAGCAGCTTGGATAATTCTGGGGCCAACGTCCTGACTTTC. Amino acids: CASSLDNSGANVLTF.

Here the CDR3 reads CASSPGLAGPHEQYF. CDR3 DNA: TGTGCCAGCAGCCCCGGACTAGCGGGGCCCCACGAGCAGTACTTC. The chain carries TRBV5-4 and TRBJ2-7; TRBD2 matches at 12 bases. CDR1 and CDR2 (germline): SGHNT, YYREEE (reference sequence). Trimming at V came to 4 bases and at J to 5 bases, leaving 7 bases not matched to a gene. This CDR3 is built from 15 residues.

This clone was detected a few times. The chain employs TRBV2 and TRBJ1-1; D not resolved. The V end lost 5 bases, the J end lost 2 bases, and 12 bases lay between the germline ends. CDR3 length: 14 residues. Germline lookup yields CDR1 SNHLY and CDR2 FYNNEI. CDR3 nucleotide sequence: TGTGCCAGCAGTTACCTCGGAGGAAACACTGAAGCTTTCTTT. Protein: CASSYLGGNTEAFF.

The chain recombines TRBV9 with TRBJ2-3, with D perhaps TRBD1 or TRBD2 (6 bases each). V was clipped by 7 bases and J by 1 base, with 22 bases between them. CDR3 length: 17 residues. Germline V gene lookup returns CDR1 SGDLS and CDR2 YYNGEE. The CDR3 nucleotides read TGTGCCAGCGGTCGGCGCGCGATAAGGGGGGGCACAGATACGCAGTATTTT. Its translation: CASGRRAIRGGTDTQYF.